This T cell receptor beta chain was found in a study of blood T cell repertoires in COVID-19. As for the study in general: Samples came from the United States, Italy and Spain, spanning acute and convalescent COVID-19. From T cells, B-cell-depleted T cells, or PBMCs came the material, which was cDNA or gDNA.

Germline CDR1 is SEHNR and CDR2 is FQNEAQ (reference sequence). The length of the CDR3 is 15 residues. With 4 bases clipped from V and 6 bases from J, the junction kept 9 bases outside the gene matches. As originally analysed: Amplifying reference gene primers gave estimates of nucleated cell counts. Libraries were prepared by immunoSEQ multiplex PCR; TCRdb keeps only in-frame clonotypes and omits some of them. V, J and clone size are those of that table, while D and trimming were read from the DNA. This table holds 85,000 to 100,000 clones, approximately 90% found once. This clone was seen a handful of times.

Sequencing was done on a sample of peripheral blood. The clonotype comes from a man aged 55 to 70 with acute or convalescent COVID-19. V and J are TRBV7-9 and TRBJ1-5; TRBD1 agrees at 7 bases. This chain's CDR3 is CASSSGQAGSQPQHF. DNA of the CDR3: TGTGCCAGCAGCTCCGGACAGGCAGGGAGTCAGCCCCAGCATTTT.